A single sample is the source of the 24 T cell receptor beta chains below, sequenced in a study of beta chain features in type 1 diabetes. TCRB transcripts that were expressed got sequenced, as all of the isolated RNA had been reverse transcribed. The assay was immunoSEQ multiplex PCR, and TCRdb's table has in-frame clones only and misses some. The sample yields approximately 330,000 clones, approximately 9.9% seen once. Sequences were obtained from naive CD4+ T cells from blood. Source of these receptors: a woman aged 25 to 39 in good health.

This chain connects TRBV7-3 to TRBJ2-3; TRBD2 might be the D (5 bases). The CDR3 has 15 residues. The V end lost 3 bases, the J end lost 3 bases, and 13 bases lay between the germline ends. Germline values: CDR1 SGHTA, CDR2 FQGTGA. CDR3 DNA sequence: TGTGCCAGCAGCTTGGGCGTATTAGCGACAGATACGCAGTATTTT. Its translation is CASSLGVLATDTQYF.

There are a few counts of this clone. The chain joins TRBV5-1 to TRBJ2-3, with 10 bases identical to TRBD1. The CDR3 contains 15 residues. V was pared by 1 base and J by 4 bases, with 3 bases of the junction left unmatched. The germline V gene encodes CDR1 SGHRS and CDR2 YFSETQ. The CDR3 spells CASSLRDRGPDTQYF. In DNA, the CDR3 is TGCGCCAGCAGCTTGAGGGACAGGGGTCCAGATACGCAGTATTTT.

The genes are TRBV19 and TRBJ2-4; D ambiguous. The germline V and J ends were trimmed by 2 bases and 0 bases, with 8 bases remaining between them. CDR3 length equals 15 residues. CDR1 LNHDA and CDR2 SQIVND come from the germline V gene (reference sequence). Written as DNA, the CDR3 is TGTGCCAGTAGTATACCACAGCTAGCCAAAAACATTCAGTACTTC. Translated: CASSIPQLAKNIQYF.

The chain is built from TRBV18 and TRBJ2-5; 10 positions agree with TRBD2. After removal of 3 bases from V and 5 bases from J, the junction contained 12 bases not matched to a gene. Germline V gene sequence: CDR1 KGHSH, CDR2 LQKENI. The CDR3 spans 17 residues. The CDR3 nucleotides read TGTGCCAGCTCACCCCGGGGGCTAGCGGGAGTCGACGAGACCCAGTACTTC. This encodes CASSPRGLAGVDETQYF.

The chain employs TRBV7-9 and TRBJ2-3; 12 bases align to TRBD2. Germline lookup yields CDR1 SEHNR and CDR2 FQNEAQ (reference sequence). V lost 5 bases, J lost 3 bases, and 6 bases stayed unmatched. This CDR3 contains 16 residues. CDR3 coding DNA: TGTGCCAGCAGCAAAGGACTAGCGGGGACAACAGATACGCAGTATTTT. Its translation is CASSKGLAGTTDTQYF.

In its sample, this clone was seen a few times. The sample has other DNA sequences that encode this CDR3 too. This sequence joins TRBV18 and TRBJ2-5; tentative D call: TRBD1 (6 bases). The CDR3 is made up of 13 amino acids. V dropped 3 bases and J dropped 4 bases, with 9 bases sitting between them. Per germline, CDR1 KGHSH and CDR2 LQKENI. CDR3: CASSPGQSETQYF. Written as DNA, the CDR3 is TGTGCCAGCTCACCCGGACAGTCAGAGACCCAGTACTTC.

The chain joins TRBV11-2 to TRBJ2-5; the match to TRBD1 covers 8 bases. The CDR3 extends over 13 amino acids. Germline V lookup: CDR1 SGHAT, CDR2 FQNNGV. Unmatched junction bases numbered 6, after V lost 6 bases and J lost 6 bases. The DNA of the CDR3 is TGTGCCAGCAGTCCGACAGGGGAAAAGACCCAGTACTTC. Protein product: CASSPTGEKTQYF.

The chain combines TRBV14 with TRBJ2-7; D gene ambiguous. Germline CDR1 reads SGHDN; CDR2 reads FVKESK. The CDR3 covers 12 residues. Trimming stripped 3 bases from V and 5 bases from J, with 8 bases between. CDR3 nucleotides: TGTGCCAGCAGCCATGTCCGGGACGAGCAGTACTTC. This gives the protein CASSHVRDEQYF. Variable domain in full (rest from reference TRBV14 and TRBJ2-7): EAGVTQFPSHSVIEKGQTVTLRCDPISGHDNLYWYRRVMGKEIKFLLHFVKESKQDESGMPNNRFLAERTGGTYSTLKVQPAELEDSGVYFCASSHVRDEQYFGPGTRLTVT.

This sequence joins TRBV19 and TRBJ2-6; no definite D call. This CDR3 is 18 amino acids long. The V gene's germline CDR1 is LNHDA and CDR2 SQIVND (reference sequence). Deletions cut 0 bases from V and 0 bases from J, with 12 bases between. This CDR3 is CASSIDLSGSSGANVLTF. As DNA, the CDR3 is TGTGCCAGTAGTATAGATCTCTCCGGGTCCTCTGGGGCCAACGTCCTGACTTTC.

The J gene is TRBJ2-1, the V gene TRBV2; 14 bases align to TRBD2. This CDR3 contains 16 residues. The J segment lost 9 bases and the V segment lost 6 bases, leaving 10 bases of the junction unmatched. The germline V gene encodes CDR1 SNHLY and CDR2 FYNNEI. CDR3 residues: CASRLSGLAGAGEQFF. CDR3 DNA sequence: TGTGCCAGCAGATTGTCGGGACTAGCGGGAGCTGGTGAGCAGTTCTTC.

The genes are TRBV18 and TRBJ1-2, with a possible D match to TRBD1 (5 bases). The CDR3 consists of 16 residues. The germline V and J ends were trimmed by 0 bases and 0 bases, with 11 bases remaining between them. Germline V lookup: CDR1 KGHSH, CDR2 LQKENI. This CDR3 reads CASSPPGARANYGYTF. The CDR3 DNA reads as TGTGCCAGCTCACCACCAGGGGCCCGGGCTAACTATGGCTACACCTTC.

This clone was recorded a few times. The chain joins TRBV9 to TRBJ2-1; 10 positions match TRBD1. Germline trimming cut 4 bases from V and 9 bases from J; bases unmatched to any gene: 7. Looked up from germline, CDR1 is SGDLS and CDR2 is YYNGEE. The CDR3 consists of 14 residues. CDR3 region: CASSTRQGASEQFF. As DNA, the CDR3 is TGTGCCAGCAGCACCCGACAGGGGGCGAGTGAGCAGTTCTTC.

This clone showed up just a few times. The chain carries TRBV18 and TRBJ1-5, with D perhaps matching TRBD1 (6 bases). V was clipped by 6 bases and J by 0 bases, with 9 bases between them. The CDR3 runs to 14 residues. Germline CDR1 KGHSH, CDR2 LQKENI. The CDR3 reads CASSHRDSNQPQHF. The CDR3 DNA follows: TGTGCCAGCTCCCACAGGGATAGCAATCAGCCCCAGCATTTT.

This chain joins TRBV30 and TRBJ2-7; possibly TRBD2 for D (6 bases). Between the trimmed V and J ends, which lost 3 bases and 2 bases, there was a span of 11 bases. This CDR3 spans 13 amino acids. Looked up from germline, CDR1 is GTSNPN and CDR2 is SVGIG (reference sequence). The CDR3 sequence: CAWRGPGAYEQYF. CDR3 sequence (DNA): TGTGCCTGGAGGGGTCCGGGGGCCTACGAGCAGTACTTC.

V is TRBV6-5 and J is TRBJ1-2, with 7 bases lining up with TRBD1. V lost 6 bases, J lost 7 bases, and 8 bases stayed unmatched. Germline V gene data show CDR1 as MNHEY and CDR2 as SVGAGI. The CDR3 spans 13 residues. The CDR3 nucleotides read TGTGCCAGCAGGTACGACAGGGCCGGTGGCTACACCTTC. This sequence encodes CASRYDRAGGYTF.

Only a few counts were recorded for this clone. V and J are TRBV4-3 and TRBJ1-5; D remains ambiguous. CDR1 is LGHNA and CDR2 is YSLEER in the germline V gene. V dropped 0 bases and J dropped 13 bases, with 13 bases sitting between them. The CDR3 has 13 residues. The CDR3 here is CASSQDTAGAQHF. In DNA, the CDR3 is TGCGCCAGCAGCCAAGATACGGCGGGCGCGCAGCATTTT.

The chain recombines TRBV7-9 with TRBJ2-3, with D unclear. The germline V and J ends were trimmed by 2 bases and 2 bases, with 5 bases remaining between them. The germline CDR1 and CDR2 sequences are SEHNR and FQNEAQ (reference sequence). The CDR3 contains 13 residues. The CDR3 protein is CASSLSVTDTQYF. In nucleotides, the CDR3 is TGTGCCAGCAGCTTATCAGTCACAGATACGCAGTATTTT.

The genes are TRBV30 and TRBJ2-1, with a weak D call TRBD1 (6 bases). CDR3 length equals 15 residues. The V gene lost 0 bases and the J gene lost 0 bases, with 9 bases spanning the gap. CDR1 and CDR2 from the germline V gene are GTSNPN and SVGIG (reference sequence). The CDR3, as DNA: TGTGCCTGGAGTGTCGGGGACACCTCCTACAATGAGCAGTTCTTC. Protein sequence: CAWSVGDTSYNEQFF.

This clone turned up a few times. Other DNA sequences in this specimen translate into the identical CDR3. Written as DNA, the CDR3 is TGTGCCAGCAGCGTAGGTCTGAGCTCCTACAATGAGCAGTTCTTC. It codes for CASSVGLSSYNEQFF. This chain joins TRBV9 and TRBJ2-1; D remains unclear. The length of the CDR3 is 15 residues. Germline V gives CDR1 SGDLS, CDR2 YYNGEE. Trimming stripped 0 bases from V and 0 bases from J, with 7 bases between. The variable domain in full, completed from reference TRBV9 and TRBJ2-1, reads DSGVTQTPKHLITATGQRVTLRCSPRSGDLSVYWYQQSLDQGLQFLIQYYNGEERAKGNILERFSAQQFPDLHSELNLSSLELGDSALYFCASSVGLSSYNEQFFGPGTRLTVL.

The chain has TRBV10-2 and TRBJ2-5; D perhaps matches TRBD1 (5 bases). CDR3 size: 20 residues. Looked up from germline, CDR1 is WSHSY and CDR2 is SAAADI. Trimming removed 2 bases at V and 0 bases at J, with 25 bases between. This CDR3 reads CASSETLGWPPGNHQETQYF. Written as DNA, the CDR3 is TGCGCCAGCAGTGAGACCCTTGGCTGGCCCCCAGGGAATCACCAAGAGACCCAGTACTTC.

The sample holds a few counts of this clone. The chain is built from TRBV27 and TRBJ2-5, with 7 bases lining up with TRBD1. The CDR3 has 14 amino acids. The J segment lost 3 bases and the V segment lost 4 bases, leaving 5 bases of the junction unmatched. Looked up from germline, CDR1 is MNHEY and CDR2 is SMNVEV (reference sequence). CDR3 bases: TGTGCCAGCAGTTACTCCGGGACAGAAGAGACCCAGTACTTC. It translates to CASSYSGTEETQYF.

This clone has more than one count but fewer than ten. Other DNA sequences in this specimen translate into the identical CDR3. This chain connects TRBV18 to TRBJ2-7, with D possibly matching TRBD1 (5 bases). Germline lookup yields CDR1 KGHSH and CDR2 LQKENI. Trimming shortened V by 0 bases and J by 3 bases, and 6 bases separated the two germline ends. The CDR3 loop spans 13 amino acids. CDR3 DNA sequence: TGTGCCAGCTCACCACCAGGGGTCTACGAGCAGTACTTC. Encoded protein: CASSPPGVYEQYF.

The chain couples TRBV28 to TRBJ1-2, with a possible D match to TRBD1 (6 bases). The ends were cut back, 6 bases at V and 2 bases at J, with 22 bases in the middle. This CDR3 region has 17 residues. Per germline, CDR1 MDHEN and CDR2 SYDVKM. CDR3 sequence: CASSQGTTQTVNYGYTF. The CDR3 nucleotides read TGTGCCAGCAGCCAAGGGACAACTCAAACGGTGAACTATGGCTACACCTTC.

A few counts support this clone. The V call is TRBV15, the J call TRBJ1-5; TRBD1 agrees at 8 bases. The germline CDR1 and CDR2 sequences are LNHNV and YYDKDF (reference sequence). Germline trimming cut 1 base from V and 1 base from J; bases unmatched to any gene: 9. This CDR3 spans 18 amino acids. The CDR3 loop is CATSRGAGGAVSNQPQHF. CDR3 DNA sequence: TGTGCCACCAGCAGAGGGGCAGGGGGCGCGGTCAGCAATCAGCCCCAGCATTTT.